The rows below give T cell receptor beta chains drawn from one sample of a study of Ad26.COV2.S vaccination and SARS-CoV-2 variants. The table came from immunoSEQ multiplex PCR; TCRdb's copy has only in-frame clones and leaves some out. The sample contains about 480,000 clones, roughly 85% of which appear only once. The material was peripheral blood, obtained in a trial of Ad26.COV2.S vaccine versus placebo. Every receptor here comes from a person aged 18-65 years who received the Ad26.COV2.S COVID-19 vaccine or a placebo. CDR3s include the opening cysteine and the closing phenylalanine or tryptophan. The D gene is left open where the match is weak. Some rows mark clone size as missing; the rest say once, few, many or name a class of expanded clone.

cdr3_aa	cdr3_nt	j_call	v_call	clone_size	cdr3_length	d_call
CASTLLPGEKLFF	TGTGCCAGCACCTTACTACCGGGTGAAAAACTGTTTTTT	TRBJ1-4	TRBV5-5	-	13	-
CASSPVRYEQYF	TGTGCCAGCAGCCCCGTTCGCTACGAGCAGTACTTC	TRBJ2-7	TRBV6-5	-	12	-
CASSPRTATGELFF	TGTGCCAGCAGTCCACGAACAGCGACCGGGGAGCTGTTTTTT	TRBJ2-2	TRBV27	-	14	-
CASSQGGEQYF	TGTGCCAGCAGCCAAGGGGGCGAGCAGTACTTC	TRBJ2-7	TRBV6-2/TRBV6-3	-	11	-
CASSFVLGTGVKAGAGYNEQFF	TGTGCCAGCAGTTTCGTCCTTGGGACAGGGGTTAAAGCGGGAGCTGGCTACAATGAGCAGTTCTTC	TRBJ2-1	TRBV28	once	22	TRBD1
CASSLGRDTQYF	TGTGCCAGCAGTTTGGGGAGAGATACGCAGTATTTT	TRBJ2-3	TRBV12-3/TRBV12-4	-	12	-
CASSPSGTGFVSGAFF	TGTGCCAGCAGCCCCTCCGGGACAGGGTTTGTGAGCGGAGCTTTCTTT	TRBJ1-1	TRBV7-9	once	16	TRBD1
CSVDLEGEGGYTF	TGCAGCGTTGATTTGGAGGGAGAAGGGGGCTACACCTTC	TRBJ1-2	TRBV29-1	-	13	-
CASSPRTALYEQYF	TGTGCCAGCTCCCCCCGGACAGCACTCTACGAGCAGTACTTC	TRBJ2-7	TRBV5-4	-	14	-
CASSFNSGRATGELFF	TGTGCCAGCAGCTTTAACAGCGGGAGGGCCACCGGGGAGCTGTTTTTT	TRBJ2-2	TRBV11-2	-	16	TRBD2
CASSLSPDRVSYEQYF	TGCGCCAGCAGCTTGTCCCCTGACAGGGTTTCCTACGAGCAGTACTTC	TRBJ2-7	TRBV5-1	-	16	TRBD1
CASSGRVLQLNTEAFF	TGTGCCAGCAGTGGACGGGTTTTGCAGTTGAACACTGAAGCTTTCTTT	TRBJ1-1	TRBV2	-	16	-
CASSLWGDNEQFF	TGTGCCAGCAGTTTATGGGGGGACAATGAGCAGTTCTTC	TRBJ2-1	TRBV12-3/TRBV12-4	once	13	-
CASRDRASNQPQHF	TGTGCCAGTCGTGACAGGGCGTCAAATCAGCCCCAGCATTTT	TRBJ1-5	TRBV19	-	14	TRBD1
CASSHRLGTKSYEQYF	TGTGCCAGCAGCCACCGCCTGGGGACAAAATCCTACGAGCAGTACTTC	TRBJ2-7	TRBV7-6	-	16	-
CASSKDSYSNQPQHF	TGCGCCAGCAGCAAGGACAGTTATAGCAATCAGCCCCAGCATTTT	TRBJ1-5	TRBV5-1	-	15	-
CASSLGQTGVSHEQYF	TGCGCCAGCAGCTTGGGACAGACAGGGGTTTCCCACGAGCAGTACTTC	TRBJ2-7	TRBV5-1	-	16	TRBD1
CASSLGGWYQETQYF	TGTGCCAGCAGCTTAGGTGGTTGGTACCAAGAGACCCAGTACTTC	TRBJ2-5	TRBV7-2	few	15	-
CASSFSRVAAYEQYF	TGTGCCAGCAGTTTCTCTCGAGTAGCGGCCTACGAGCAGTACTTC	TRBJ2-7	TRBV27	-	15	-
CATSEPTGSGYTF	TGTGCCACCAGTGAGCCGACAGGGTCTGGCTACACCTTC	TRBJ1-2	TRBV24-1	few	13	TRBD1
CASSLGSNMNGQETQYF	TGTGCCAGCAGCTTAGGCAGCAACATGAACGGACAAGAGACCCAGTACTTC	TRBJ2-5	TRBV7-6	-	17	-
CASSGLAGPIYNEQFF	TGTGCCAGCAGTGGACTAGCGGGCCCTATTTACAATGAGCAGTTCTTC	TRBJ2-1	TRBV6-1	-	16	TRBD2
CASSLASGSVDYGYTF	TGCGCCAGCAGCTTGGCCTCAGGCTCCGTGGACTATGGCTACACCTTC	TRBJ1-2	TRBV5-1	-	16	-
CARHGGAGTEAFF	TGTGCCCGCCACGGTGGTGCTGGCACTGAAGCTTTCTTT	TRBJ1-1	TRBV30	-	13	-
CASSTPGLAGGEQYF	TGTGCCAGCAGCACCCCGGGACTAGCGGGAGGTGAGCAGTACTTC	TRBJ2-7	TRBV28	-	15	TRBD2
CASSLAWSNQPQHF	TGTGCCAGCAGCCTAGCATGGAGCAATCAGCCCCAGCATTTT	TRBJ1-5	TRBV6-6	-	14	-
CASSLVGRLRGTDTQYF	TGTGCCAGCAGCTTGGTGGGGCGGCTTAGGGGCACAGATACGCAGTATTTT	TRBJ2-3	TRBV5-4	-	17	-
CAISDELFGQGARPQHF	TGTGCCATCAGTGACGAATTATTCGGACAGGGGGCTCGGCCCCAGCATTTT	TRBJ1-5	TRBV10-3	-	17	TRBD1
CAWSKGLAEYNEQFF	TGTGCCTGGAGCAAAGGACTAGCGGAGTACAATGAGCAGTTCTTC	TRBJ2-1	TRBV30	-	15	TRBD2
CASGDSSNEQFF	TGTGCCAGCGGGGACAGTTCCAATGAGCAGTTCTTC	TRBJ2-1	TRBV6-5	-	12	TRBD1
CASSVGSGAYNEQFF	TGTGCCAGCAGCGTAGGTTCCGGGGCCTACAATGAGCAGTTCTTC	TRBJ2-1	TRBV9	few	15	-
CSVDGGLEEQYF	TGCAGCGTTGACGGGGGGTTGGAGGAGCAGTACTTC	TRBJ2-7	TRBV29-1	-	12	TRBD2
CASTTSGRLQETQYF	TGTGCCAGCACCACTAGCGGGAGACTCCAAGAGACCCAGTACTTC	TRBJ2-5	TRBV28	-	15	TRBD2
CASSLPGTGGDEQYF	TGTGCCAGCAGCTTGCCCGGGACAGGGGGCGACGAGCAGTACTTC	TRBJ2-7	TRBV5-4	-	15	TRBD1
CASSLTVGEGYTF	TGTGCCAGCAGCTTAACGGTCGGGGAGGGCTACACCTTC	TRBJ1-2	TRBV7-3	-	13	-
CASSVTVSGWGETQYF	TGTGCCAGCAGCGTAACAGTCTCAGGGTGGGGAGAGACCCAGTACTTC	TRBJ2-5	TRBV28	-	16	-
CASSHRDSVDEAFF	TGCGCCAGCAGCCACCGGGACAGCGTAGATGAAGCTTTCTTT	TRBJ1-1	TRBV5-1	many	14	TRBD1
CASSLRAGYYNEQFF	TGTGCCAGCAGCTTACGGGCGGGATACTACAATGAGCAGTTCTTC	TRBJ2-1	TRBV7-3	-	15	-
CASSEFLAGIWGEKLFF	TGTGCCAGCAGTGAATTCCTGGCAGGGATTTGGGGTGAAAAACTGTTTTTT	TRBJ1-4	TRBV25-1	-	17	-
CASGTNYGYTF	TGTGCCAGTGGCACGAACTATGGCTACACCTTC	TRBJ1-2	TRBV27	-	11	-
CASSRPPGVGYTF	TGTGCCAGCAGCCGACCCCCCGGGGTTGGCTACACCTTC	TRBJ1-2	TRBV6-5	-	13	-
CASSVEGTGGYEQYF	TGTGCCAGCAGCGTAGAGGGTACAGGGGGATACGAGCAGTACTTC	TRBJ2-7	TRBV9	once	15	TRBD1